This T cell receptor (beta chain) comes out of a study of blood T cell repertoires in COVID-19. This clone was observed a single time. V was trimmed by 5 bases and J by 5 bases, leaving 9 bases between them. The CDR3 spans 12 residues. Germline CDR1 is SEHNR and CDR2 is FQNEAQ (reference sequence). Seattle patient enrollment occurred during active infection, with longitudinal follow-up thereafter. Authors' processing steps: The authors estimated nucleated cell counts from reference gene primer amplification. Profiled with immunoSEQ multiplex PCR; TCRdb holds only in-frame clones, not every one. The V and J calls and the clone size are those of that table, but D and trimming were determined from the DNA. The sample lists 50,000 to 60,000 clones; around 82% were seen once.

Sequencing was carried out using peripheral blood. The origin of this receptor is a woman older than 75 with COVID-19, enrolled during active disease. The chain employs TRBV7-9 and TRBJ2-5; D remains ambiguous. As DNA, the CDR3 is TGTGCCAGCAGCCCTCGAGGCGAGACCCAGTACTTC. Its protein product is CASSPRGETQYF.